A single sample is the source of the 28 T cell receptor beta chains below, sequenced in a study of human T cells and chemical hapten exposure. The time point here: healthy volunteer bleed at 2 weeks. From whole blood left unfractionated, total RNA was extracted. A single record per CDR3 protein comes from TCRdb applying MiXCR to the RACE reads. The data contain just over 90,000 distinct CDR3 sequences, about 8.7% of them singletons. Sequencing was carried out using whole blood. The source of these receptors is a female donor in good health. Some clones in this sample may be carry-over from other donors' samples.

CDR3 residues: CASTAGAVLPAGELFF. The DNA of the CDR3 is TGTGCCAGCACCGCCGGGGCAGTGCTGCCGGCCGGGGAGCTGTTTTTT. The chain couples TRBV2 to TRBJ2-2, with D perhaps assigned TRBD1 or TRBD2 (5 bases each). The V end was cut by 7 bases, the J end by 6 bases, with 21 bases between. CDR1 SNHLY and CDR2 FYNNEI come from the germline V gene. The CDR3 extends over 16 amino acids.

This clonotype was counted a few times. V usage is TRBV25-1 and J usage is TRBJ2-4, with D uncertain. Trimming removed 3 bases at V and 0 bases at J, with 6 bases between. CDR3 length: 14 residues. CDR1 is MGHDK, CDR2 SYGVNS, per germline. DNA of the CDR3: TGTGCCAGCAGTGAGGCGGAAGCCAAAAACATTCAGTACTTC. Its protein is CASSEAEAKNIQYF.

This clonotype appeared many times. The rearrangement links TRBV2 to TRBJ2-1, with 10 bases identical to TRBD2. CDR1 SNHLY and CDR2 FYNNEI come from the germline V gene. The CDR3 contains 15 residues. The trim removed 6 bases at V and 3 bases at J, leaving 5 bases unmatched. The CDR3 nucleotides are TGTGCCAGCAGCCGCACTAGCGGGGTCTACAATGAGCAGTTCTTC. This codes for CASSRTSGVYNEQFF.

This clonotype was seen at least ten times. The gene calls are TRBV20-1 and TRBJ2-3, with 7 nucleotides matching TRBD1. The germline V gene has CDR1 DFQATT and CDR2 SNEGSKA (reference sequence). Germline trimming cut 3 bases from V and 6 bases from J; bases unmatched to any gene: 9. The CDR3 runs to 14 residues. The CDR3: CSASFETGYDTQYF. DNA of the CDR3: TGCAGTGCTAGTTTCGAGACAGGGTACGATACGCAGTATTTT.

This clonotype was observed at least ten times. The chain joins TRBV20-1 to TRBJ2-3; weak D call: TRBD1 (6 bases). Germline V gene data show CDR1 as DFQATT and CDR2 as SNEGSKA (reference sequence). The V gene lost 3 bases and the J gene lost 2 bases, with 18 bases spanning the gap. The CDR3 runs to 16 residues. In nucleotides, the CDR3 is TGCAGTGCTAGGGAGATATCAGCAGGGGTCACAGATACGCAGTATTTT. It is translated as CSAREISAGVTDTQYF.

The chain uses TRBV28 and TRBJ1-1, with D possibly matching TRBD1 (5 bases). V dropped 4 bases and J dropped 6 bases, with 9 bases sitting between them. The CDR3 is made up of 12 amino acids. Germline assignment: CDR1 MDHEN and CDR2 SYDVKM. The CDR3 region is CASSSGFAEAFF. In nucleotides, the CDR3 is TGTGCCAGCAGTTCAGGGTTCGCTGAAGCTTTCTTT.

DNA for the CDR3: TGTGCCAGCGGACTCACGCGCACAGATACGCAGTATTTT. Its protein product is CASGLTRTDTQYF. The rearrangement links TRBV3-1 to TRBJ2-3; maybe TRBD2 (5 bases). Germline V gives CDR1 LGHDT, CDR2 YNNKEL (reference sequence). The V end lost 8 bases, the J end lost 1 base, and 10 bases lay between the germline ends. This CDR3 region has 13 residues.

This clonotype was recorded at least ten times. The chain recombines TRBV5-5 with TRBJ2-1; the match to TRBD1 covers 7 bases. This CDR3 has 15 amino acids. V gave up 0 bases and J gave up 4 bases; unmatched junction bases: 4. The germline gives CDR1 SGHKS, CDR2 YYEKEE (reference sequence). CDR3 sequence (DNA): TGTGCCAGCAGCTTGGCGGGACAGAGTTACAATGAGCAGTTCTTC. Translated, it gives CASSLAGQSYNEQFF. Looking up the rest from reference TRBV5-5 and TRBJ2-1 gives the full variable domain: DAGVTQSPTHLIKTRGQQVTLRCSPISGHKSVSWYQQVLGQGPQFIFQYYEKEERGRGNFPDRFSARQFPNYSSELNVNALLLGDSALYLCASSLAGQSYNEQFFGPGTRLTVL.

This chain connects TRBV15 to TRBJ2-5, with D possibly called TRBD1 or TRBD2 (5 bases each). The germline gives CDR1 LNHNV, CDR2 YYDKDF (reference sequence). The V gene lost 0 bases and the J gene lost 5 bases, with 13 bases spanning the gap. The CDR3 contains 15 residues. In nucleotides, the CDR3 is TGTGCCACCAGCAGAGATGGGCAGGGCGGGGAGACCCAGTACTTC. It is translated as CATSRDGQGGETQYF.

This clonotype was observed a few times. The CDR3, as DNA: TGCAGCACCTACTTTACTAGCGGGGGCAATGAGCAGTTCTTC. Translating it yields CSTYFTSGGNEQFF. The chain uses TRBV29-1 and TRBJ2-1; 11 bases match TRBD2. This CDR3 has 14 amino acids. Unmatched junction bases numbered 9, after V lost 8 bases and J lost 6 bases. Looked up from germline, CDR1 is SQVTM and CDR2 is ANQGSEA.

The CDR3 sequence is CASQGTATNEKLFF. In DNA, the CDR3 is TGTGCCAGCCAAGGGACAGCAACTAATGAAAAACTGTTTTTT. The gene calls are TRBV12-3 or TRBV12-4 and TRBJ1-4, with TRBD1 identical over 7 bases. Trimming cost V 8 bases and J 0 bases; bases outside gene matches: 3. The CDR3 spans 14 residues.

This clonotype was picked up many times. This chain uses TRBV7-8 with TRBJ1-1; maybe TRBD1 (5 bases). The CDR3 runs to 14 residues. Germline-derived CDR1 and CDR2 are SGHVS and FQNEAQ. Deletions cut 5 bases from V and 5 bases from J, with 15 bases between. The CDR3: CASSPGTGETEAFF. The DNA for the CDR3 is TGTGCCAGCAGCCCCGGGACGGGCGAGACTGAAGCTTTCTTT.

In its sample, this clonotype was seen many times. J is TRBJ1-2 and V is TRBV6-2 or TRBV6-3; D ambiguous. Germline V gene sequence: CDR1 MNHEY, CDR2 SVGEGT. There are 14 residues in the CDR3. V was pared by 5 bases and J by 0 bases, with 10 bases between. CDR3 sequence: CASSPPTANYGYTF. As DNA, the CDR3 is TGTGCCAGCAGTCCTCCTACAGCTAACTATGGCTACACCTTC.

This chain uses TRBV12-3 or TRBV12-4 with TRBJ1-6; 8 bases match TRBD1. This CDR3 comprises 13 residues. The J segment lost 14 bases and the V segment lost 6 bases, leaving 9 bases of the junction unmatched. CDR3 residues: CASRHPTGESLHF. DNA of the CDR3: TGTGCCAGCAGACACCCGACAGGGGAGTCCCTCCACTTT.

This clonotype was picked up a small number of times. The rearrangement uses TRBV6-5 and TRBJ2-1, with 9 nucleotides matching TRBD2. This CDR3 is 14 amino acids long. CDR1 and CDR2 from the germline V gene are MNHEY and SVGAGI. The V gene end was trimmed by 7 bases and the J gene end by 10 bases; junction bases not matched to a gene: 11. The CDR3 nucleotides read TGTGCCAGCACTCCTTACGCGGGAGGGCCCGAGCAGTTCTTC. Encoded protein: CASTPYAGGPEQFF.

This clonotype occurred a few times. The rearrangement joins TRBV29-1 to TRBJ2-3; 12 bases line up with TRBD2. Looked up from germline, CDR1 is SQVTM and CDR2 is ANQGSEA. The CDR3 sequence is 17 residues long. Trimming took 5 bases from V and 2 from J; bases not matched to a gene: 11. The CDR3 bases are TGCAGCGTTCAGGGGACTAGCGGGCCTATATTCACAGATACGCAGTATTTT. It yields the protein CSVQGTSGPIFTDTQYF.

The table lists this clonotype with a few counts. DNA for the CDR3: TGTGCCAGCAGTTTATTGGGGGGCGCGTACGAGCAGTACTTC. Encoded protein: CASSLLGGAYEQYF. The chain links TRBV28 to TRBJ2-7, with D possibly called TRBD1 or TRBD2 (6 bases each). CDR3 length: 14 residues. Germline CDR1 is MDHEN and CDR2 is SYDVKM. Deletions cut 1 base from V and 4 bases from J, with 11 bases between.

V usage is TRBV7-9 and J usage is TRBJ2-2; 7 bases are shared with TRBD1. From germline, CDR1 is SEHNR and CDR2 FQNEAQ (reference sequence). The CDR3 has 14 amino acids. V lost 4 bases to trimming and J lost 4 bases; unmatched junction nucleotides: 3. The CDR3 sequence is CASSSRDSTGELFF. CDR3 sequence (DNA): TGTGCCAGCAGCTCGAGGGACAGCACCGGGGAGCTGTTTTTT.

This clonotype appeared many times. The chain links TRBV7-2 to TRBJ2-7, with TRBD1 as a possible D gene (5 bases). The V and J ends lost 6 bases and 5 bases respectively, with 11 bases between them. Germline CDR1 is SGHTA and CDR2 is FQGNSA. CDR3 length equals 12 residues. This CDR3 reads CASSILGDEQYF. CDR3 coding DNA: TGTGCCAGCAGTATCTTAGGGGACGAGCAGTACTTC.

The rearrangement joins TRBV5-6 to TRBJ1-1, with D maybe TRBD1 (5 bases). There are 15 residues in the CDR3. CDR1 SGHDT and CDR2 YYEEEE come from the germline V gene. The V gene lost 2 bases and the J gene lost 0 bases, with 11 bases spanning the gap. The CDR3 protein is CASSFQWGLNTEAFF. CDR3 DNA sequence: TGTGCCAGCAGCTTTCAGTGGGGGTTGAACACTGAAGCTTTCTTT.

The chain couples TRBV5-1 to TRBJ2-4; D possibly matches TRBD1 or TRBD2 (5 bases each). The V gene's germline CDR1 is SGHRS and CDR2 YFSETQ. The CDR3 sequence is 16 residues long. Trimming took off 4 bases at V and 0 bases at J, with 14 bases between the two ends. The CDR3 nucleotides read TGCGCCAGCAGCACAGGACTCACACTAGCCAAAAACATTCAGTACTTC. Protein sequence: CASSTGLTLAKNIQYF.

This clonotype was counted a few times. The V and J genes are TRBV4-1 and TRBJ2-7; D remains unclear. Germline V gene lookup returns CDR1 MGHRA and CDR2 YSYEKL. The V and J ends lost 1 base and 9 bases respectively, with 13 bases between them. The CDR3 has 13 amino acids. CDR3 protein: CASSQGPASGQYF. CDR3 DNA sequence: TGCGCCAGCAGCCAAGGTCCGGCATCGGGGCAGTACTTC.

This rearrangement joins TRBV20-1 to TRBJ1-5; D uncertain. Germline values: CDR1 DFQATT, CDR2 SNEGSKA (reference sequence). The V gene lost 3 bases and the J gene lost 0 bases, with 15 bases spanning the gap. The CDR3 is 16 residues long. The CDR3: CSASDATGYSNQPQHF. CDR3 sequence (DNA): TGCAGTGCTAGCGATGCAACTGGTTATAGCAATCAGCCCCAGCATTTT.

This rearrangement joins TRBV6-1 to TRBJ2-7; TRBD2 agrees at 7 bases. V lost 2 bases to trimming and J lost 2 bases; unmatched junction nucleotides: 3. The germline V gene has CDR1 MNHNS and CDR2 SASEGT. CDR3 length equals 14 residues. The CDR3 nucleotides read TGTGCCAGCAGTGAACCCGGACTAGCCTACGAGCAGTACTTC. It is translated as CASSEPGLAYEQYF.

The table lists this clonotype with a few counts. The V and J genes are TRBV7-2 and TRBJ2-1; D is possibly TRBD2 (6 bases). The CDR3 is 13 residues long. Germline loops: CDR1 SGHTA, CDR2 FQGNSA. V dropped 3 bases and J dropped 6 bases, with 9 bases sitting between them. The CDR3 sequence is CASSFGLSNEQFF. CDR3 bases: TGTGCCAGCAGCTTTGGACTATCCAATGAGCAGTTCTTC.

This clonotype was recorded many times. V and J are TRBV7-2 and TRBJ2-7; 8 bases agree with TRBD2. The CDR3 has 13 residues. Germline values: CDR1 SGHTA, CDR2 FQGNSA. J gave up 3 bases and V 7 bases, and 5 bases lay outside the gene matches. The CDR3 reads CASTKSGSYEQYF. CDR3 nucleotide sequence: TGTGCCAGCACCAAGAGCGGGAGCTACGAGCAGTACTTC.

This clonotype was recorded many times. V gene TRBV27 combines with J gene TRBJ2-5; TRBD2 aligns across 10 bases. CDR1 and CDR2 from the germline V gene are MNHEY and SMNVEV (reference sequence). V gave up 1 base and J gave up 4 bases; unmatched junction bases: 3. The CDR3 sequence is 15 residues long. CDR3 nucleotide sequence: TGTGCCAGCAGTTTATGGGCTAGCGGGGGAGAGACCCAGTACTTC. It codes for CASSLWASGGETQYF.

This sequence joins TRBV20-1 and TRBJ2-3; perhaps TRBD1 as D (6 bases). The CDR3 has 17 residues. Germline V gene lookup returns CDR1 DFQATT and CDR2 SNEGSKA (reference sequence). V lost 0 bases and J lost 3, with 19 bases in between. The CDR3, as DNA: TGCAGTGCTAGAGATAATTTGTGGGACACCTTAACAGATACGCAGTATTTT. Its protein product is CSARDNLWDTLTDTQYF.